Sequencing of this T cell receptor (beta chain) was carried out in a study of blood T cell repertoires in COVID-19 (dated by TCRdb to 2018 to 2021). Describing the broader study: Samples covering the acute and convalescent phases of COVID-19 were provided by collaborators in the United States, Italy and Spain. The material from the prospective study consisted of cDNA or gDNA derived from T cells, B-cell-depleted T cells, or PBMCs. The dataset comprised deeply sampled blood TCRbeta repertoires from subjects exposed to, actively infected with, or recovered from COVID-19. The repertoires were made available in a free public database intended to serve as a resource for research on the immune response to SARS-CoV-2. The samples were drawn from two sources: the first 160 participants of the ongoing ImmuneRACE study, and 1,254 subjects contributed by 6 global collaborators. Sample metadata almost always included a de-identified subject ID, COVID-19 status, age in years and sex. Where available, HLA class I and class II types were taken from metadata supplied by the sample provider and were not determined by assay-based typing. Broad study findings and their caveats: The amount of clinical and demographic metadata varied by source and participant and was provided uncurated.

On this clone itself: Its cognate antigen has yet to be identified. No quality values exist for individual bases; no much larger clone is one base distant.

Relative to germline, V is 1 base shorter and J is 8 bases shorter, with 5 bases between their ends. The cysteine opens and the phenylalanine closes a CDR3 of 11 amino acids. The only DNA kept is the CDR3, 33 bases in frame from the first base. Collaborating institutions collected whole blood in K2EDTA tubes following their own protocols. For TCRbeta analysis, collaborators shipped samples in one of three forms: frozen whole blood, isolated PBMCs, or DNA extracted from either of those sample types. TCRbeta CDR3 regions were amplified from genomic DNA using the immunoSEQ Assay, a bias-controlled multiplex PCR. As for how the authors treated the data: Within the assay, amplification of reference gene primers was used to estimate how many nucleated cells each sample contained. Sequence reads were collapsed and filtered to measure the absolute abundance of every unique TCRbeta CDR3 rearrangement. For each sample, productive Simpson clonality was calculated as the square root of Simpson's diversity index across productive rearrangements. Here the immuneACCESS table is served through TCRdb, limited to in-frame sequences with V and J called. Missing clones are a known gap in these copies; in checked studies unresolved V genes cover under half, and the rest lacks a known reason. V and J calls plus clone size are reproduced from that table; the DNA served to infer D and trimming. This sample holds roughly 100,000 clones; around 87% were observed only once. The ten top clones hold 9.5% to 13% of the sample.

The TCR was taken from a woman in her twenties or thirties with acute or convalescent COVID-19. This chain joins TRBV12-3 or TRBV12-4 to TRBJ1-2; no confident D gene assignment can be made. The sample was peripheral blood. The CDR3 protein: CASSLGSGYTF. In nucleotides, the sequence is TGTGCCAGCAGTTTAGGGAGCGGCTACACCTTC.